This TCR beta chain was found in a study of T cell responses to AZD1222 COVID-19 vaccine. Study outcomes and limitations: The study sampled repertoires only after the peak T cell response. Donors in the cohort were predominantly white British and more often female, and clonal diversity was possibly underestimated.

Using immunoSEQ multiplex PCR, the repertoire was profiled, and TCRdb retains in-frame clones only, with some absent. This sample has under 200,000 clones, with less than 95% found just once. This CDR3 spans 15 amino acids. V lost 5 bases to trimming and J lost 1 base, with 14 bases between them. The germline V gene encodes CDR1 LGHNT and CDR2 FRNRAP. About this clone: Its antigen remains unknown.

The TCR comes from an adult in good health. V and J are TRBV12-5 and TRBJ1-1, with D possibly TRBD1 on 5 matching bases. Sequencing was performed on peripheral blood, taken on day 0 of AZD1222 vaccination. CDR3 sequence reads: CASGPRRGANTEAFF. The CDR3 coding sequence is TGTGCTAGTGGTCCCCGGAGGGGCGCGAACACTGAAGCTTTCTTT.